This T cell receptor beta chain is drawn from a study of blood T cell repertoires in COVID-19. At the level of the study: From the United States, Italy and Spain came samples of acute and convalescent COVID-19. Nucleic acid was either cDNA or gDNA, and it came from T cells, B-cell-depleted T cells, or PBMCs.

Which cohort a participant joined came from the clinical history participants gave. Original handling: Reference gene primers were amplified, and this amplification served to estimate nucleated cell counts. TCRdb's table, derived via immunoSEQ multiplex PCR, lists solely in-frame clones and lacks some. That table furnishes V, J and clone size, whereas the DNA furnished D and trimming. There are 150,000 to 200,000 clones in the sample; 70% to 85% occur only once, and approximately 15% lies in the top ten. The V gene lost 1 base and the J gene lost 5 bases, with 11 bases spanning the gap. This CDR3 is built from 14 residues. From germline, CDR1 is MDHEN and CDR2 SYDVKM.

Material: PBMCs or T cells enriched from blood (not recorded which). This clonotype was obtained from a woman aged 45-60 years who had recovered from COVID-19. The V gene is TRBV28, the J gene TRBJ1-1; D possibly corresponds to TRBD1 (5 bases). The CDR3 nucleotides are TGTGCCAGCAGTTTATCAGGGCGGTCGACTGAAGCTTTCTTT. It is translated as CASSLSGRSTEAFF.